What follows is one TCR beta chain and its context. Its antigen remains unknown. The sample originates from a study of CD8+ T cells in alopecia areata. Extraction of RNA preceded its reverse transcription into cDNA, which served as the sequencing template. The repertoire was sequenced with immunoSEQ multiplex PCR; TCRdb's copy has only in-frame clones and lacks some. This table holds thousands of clones, less than 75% found once. Treatment denoted: oral pan-JAK inhibitor, 5-10 mg twice daily. Samples from alopecia areata patients were lesional scalp punch biopsies and peripheral blood. The V and J ends lost 10 bases and 7 bases respectively, with 17 bases between them. Germline assignment: CDR1 MNHGY and CDR2 SVAAGI. The length of the CDR3 is 13 residues. The study's findings and limits: Administration of tofacitinib significantly diminished scalp clonality and expanded CD8+ clones within the top 100. Numerous expanded lesional clones remained in scalp and blood during tofacitinib.

The sequence came from a human donor with alopecia areata. This chain uses TRBV6-9 with TRBJ1-5; D gene uncertain. The sample was skin, taken at week 4, from a patient treated with tofacitinib. As DNA, the CDR3 is TGTGCCACCCGGGAAGGGTTGGGCCAGCCCCAGCATTTT. This sequence encodes CATREGLGQPQHF.